This T cell receptor (beta chain) was recovered during a study of T-cell reconstitution after alpha-beta-depleted transplantation in children. Study results and limitations: Several hundred expanded graft clones reportedly were the source of alpha-beta T cells about two months after transplant. At one year after transplant, newly produced T cells mostly accounted for T-cell counts and diversity.

The CDR3 is 14 residues long. Trimming cost V 2 bases and J 9 bases, with 14 bases left between them. Germline lookup yields CDR1 MGHDK and CDR2 SYGVNS. Preparation of the TCRbeta library used unique molecular identifiers. TCRdb re-derived calls from the PCR reads in MiXCR, one entry per CDR3 protein. The profile shows 700,000 or so distinct CDR3 sequences, about an eighth of them singletons. This clonotype appeared many times. Its target is not known. This TCR was recovered from a girl aged 2-15 years with congenital amegakaryocytic thrombocytopenia, due to receive a stem cell transplant. The sample consisted of PBMCs, taken before TCRalphabeta/CD19-depleted stem cell transplant. The rearrangement links TRBV25-1 to TRBJ2-1; a weak D match, TRBD2 (5 bases). CDR3 nucleotides: TGTGCCAGCAGTGAAAGGTCGATTCGGGGTGAGCAGTTCTTC. This gives the protein CASSERSIRGEQFF.